What follows are 5 T cell receptor beta chains derived from one specimen sequenced in a study of identical twins. TCRdb redid the calling of the 5' RACE reads with MiXCR, one entry per CDR3 protein. Altogether 500,000 to 550,000 distinct CDR3 sequences are present, under 25% being singletons, with the ten largest covering about 0.91%. The same data also contributed to another study, on T cells expressing NK-cell markers.

Sequenced material: CD4+ T cells sorted from blood. These receptors came from a woman aged 18 to 35 in good health.

The chain links TRBV9 to TRBJ2-7; D ambiguous. Trimming shortened V by 4 bases and J by 1 base, and 9 bases separated the two germline ends. The germline V gene encodes CDR1 SGDLS and CDR2 YYNGEE. The CDR3 runs to 13 residues. The CDR3 spells CASSLRPSYEQYF. The CDR3 bases are TGTGCCAGCAGCTTACGACCTTCCTACGAGCAGTACTTC.

This clonotype was counted between two and nine times. The chain's CDR3 is CASSFLSGRIGEQYF. The CDR3 DNA sequence: TGTGCCAGCAGTTTTTTATCCGGGAGGATTGGGGAGCAGTACTTC. The J gene is TRBJ2-7, the V gene TRBV12-3 or TRBV12-4; the match to TRBD2 covers 7 bases. Trimming took 3 bases from V and 7 from J; bases not matched to a gene: 12. This CDR3 is 15 amino acids long.

This clonotype was seen more than once but under ten times. CDR3 in DNA: TGTGCCAGCAGCCAAGATACGGGCGAGCAGTACTTC. It codes for CASSQDTGEQYF. V is TRBV3-1 and J is TRBJ2-7; no clear D. The V gene's germline CDR1 is LGHDT and CDR2 YNNKEL (reference sequence). The ends were cut back, 0 bases at V and 6 bases at J, with 6 bases in the middle. The CDR3 has 12 amino acids.

A few counts support this clonotype. The chain carries TRBV6-1 and TRBJ2-7; perhaps TRBD2 as D (5 bases). This CDR3 has 14 amino acids. V dropped 5 bases and J dropped 6 bases, with 17 bases sitting between them. Germline V gene sequence: CDR1 MNHNS, CDR2 SASEGT. CDR3: CASSPGMGLVEQYF. The CDR3 region has the DNA TGTGCCAGCAGTCCGGGGATGGGCCTTGTCGAGCAGTACTTC.

Many counts were recorded for this clonotype. The chain joins TRBV5-1 to TRBJ1-4, with D perhaps matching TRBD1 (6 bases). The CDR3 totals 16 residues. V was shortened by 0 bases and J by 5 bases, with 14 bases between the two germline ends. CDR1 and CDR2 from the germline V gene are SGHRS and YFSETQ. CDR3 in DNA: TGCGCCAGCAGCTTGGGTTCAGGGACATTGAATGAAAAACTGTTTTTT. Its protein is CASSLGSGTLNEKLFF.